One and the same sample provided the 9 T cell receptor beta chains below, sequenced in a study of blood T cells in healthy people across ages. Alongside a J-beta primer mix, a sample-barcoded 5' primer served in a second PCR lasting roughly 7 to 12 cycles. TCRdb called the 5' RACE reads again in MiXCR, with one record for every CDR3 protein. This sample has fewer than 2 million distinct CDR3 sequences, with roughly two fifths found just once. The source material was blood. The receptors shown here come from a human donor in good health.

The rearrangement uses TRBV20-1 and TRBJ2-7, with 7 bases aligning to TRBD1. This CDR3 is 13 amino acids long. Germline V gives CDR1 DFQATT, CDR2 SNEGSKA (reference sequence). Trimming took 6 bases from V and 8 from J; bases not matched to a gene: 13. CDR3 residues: CSAKGTANSKQYF. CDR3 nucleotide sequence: TGCAGTGCGAAAGGGACAGCAAACAGCAAGCAGTACTTC.

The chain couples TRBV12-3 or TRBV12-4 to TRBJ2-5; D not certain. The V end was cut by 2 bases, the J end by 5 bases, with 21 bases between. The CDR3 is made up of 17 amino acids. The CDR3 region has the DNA TGTGCCAGCAGTTTAACCCAACCAATTAAGCACACGGAGACCCAGTACTTC. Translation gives CASSLTQPIKHTETQYF.

CDR3 nucleotide sequence: TGTGCCAGCAGTTCCTCGGCCCTAGCTGGCGGTCAGCCCCAGCATTTT. Protein: CASSSSALAGGQPQHF. The rearrangement links TRBV6-2 or TRBV6-3 to TRBJ1-5; no clear D. V was cut by 4 bases and J by 6 bases, with 19 bases left in between. The length of the CDR3 is 16 residues. Germline loops: CDR1 MNHEY, CDR2 SVGEGT.

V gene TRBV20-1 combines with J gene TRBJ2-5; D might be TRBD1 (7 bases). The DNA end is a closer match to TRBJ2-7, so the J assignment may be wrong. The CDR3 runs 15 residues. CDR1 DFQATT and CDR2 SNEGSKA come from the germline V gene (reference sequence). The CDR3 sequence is CSAFNQGEVKYEQYF. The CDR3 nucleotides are TGCAGTGCTTTCAATCAGGGGGAGGTGAAATACGAGCAGTACTTC.

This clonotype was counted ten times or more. The chain's CDR3 is CASSFGVLAKNIQYF. DNA for the CDR3: TGTGCCAGCTCCTTTGGGGTTTTAGCCAAAAACATTCAGTACTTC. The chain has TRBV12-3 or TRBV12-4 and TRBJ2-4; unclear D gene. V was shortened by 8 bases and J by 0 bases, with 14 bases between the two germline ends. CDR3 length: 15 amino acids.

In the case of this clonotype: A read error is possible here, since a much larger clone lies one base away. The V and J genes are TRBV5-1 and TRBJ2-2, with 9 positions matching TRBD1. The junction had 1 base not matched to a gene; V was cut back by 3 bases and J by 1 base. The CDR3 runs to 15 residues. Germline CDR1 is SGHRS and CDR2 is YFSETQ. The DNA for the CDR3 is TGCGCCAGCAGCTGGGGACAGGGGAACACCGGGGAGCTGTTTTTT. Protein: CASSWGQGNTGELFF.

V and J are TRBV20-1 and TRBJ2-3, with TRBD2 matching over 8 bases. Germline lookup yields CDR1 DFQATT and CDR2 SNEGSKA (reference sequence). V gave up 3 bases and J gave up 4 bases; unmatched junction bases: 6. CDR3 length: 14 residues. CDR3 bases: TGCAGTGCTAGTGTAGCGGGGTGGCCAGATACGCAGTATTTT. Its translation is CSASVAGWPDTQYF.

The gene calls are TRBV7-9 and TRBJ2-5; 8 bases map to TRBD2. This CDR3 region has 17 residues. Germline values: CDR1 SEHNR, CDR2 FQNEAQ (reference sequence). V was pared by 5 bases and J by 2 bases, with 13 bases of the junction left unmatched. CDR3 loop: CASSPSGVAGHQETQYF. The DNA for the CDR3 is TGTGCCAGCAGCCCCTCGGGAGTAGCGGGGCATCAAGAGACCCAGTACTTC.

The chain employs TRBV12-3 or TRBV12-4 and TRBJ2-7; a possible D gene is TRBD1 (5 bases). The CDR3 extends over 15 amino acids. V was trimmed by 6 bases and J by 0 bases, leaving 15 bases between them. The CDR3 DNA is TGTGCCAGCAGCTCCCCCCACAGGAACTCCTACGAGCAGTACTTC. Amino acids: CASSSPHRNSYEQYF.